Sequencing of this T cell receptor beta chain was carried out in a study of T cells in tuberculosis. The study's findings and limits: Using the GMM-specific repertoire gave nearly 90% accuracy versus approximately 70% with motifs.

Some clones are missing from TCRdb's copy, which holds only in-frame ones; the method was immunoSEQ multiplex PCR. This sample has roughly 45,000 clones, with 90% to 95% found just once. With respect to this clone: As yet, its antigen is unknown.

The source of this sequence is a donor aged 10-30 years with latent tuberculosis or without tuberculosis infection. Some clones in this sample may be carry-over from other donors' samples. Specimen: PBMCs.

The DNA of the CDR3 is TGTGCCAGCAGGGGGCTGGAGACACACACAGATACGCAGTATTTT. Translating it yields CASRGLETHTDTQYF. The chain employs TRBV4-2 and TRBJ2-3, with D possibly being TRBD1 (5 bases). CDR1 is LGHNA and CDR2 is YNFKEQ in the germline V gene. V was trimmed by 6 bases and J by 2 bases, leaving 15 bases between them. This CDR3 is 15 amino acids long.